This entry features one TCR beta chain sequence. What this receptor recognizes is not known. No much larger clone exists at a distance of one base, and base qualities are not known. Library preparation employed the immunoSEQ multiplex PCR assay. For the multiplex PCR, a mixture combining 60 forward primers for TCR Vbeta segments and 13 reverse primers for TCR Jbeta segments was used. The CDR3 region of rearranged TCR beta genes was amplified from genomic DNA with a multiplex PCR assay. On the Illumina HiSeq System, the amplified TCR beta libraries were sequenced as 87-base-pair reads. Under the source paper's analysis protocol: A later analysis counted tens of millions of unique TCR beta chains across the 550 to 750 repertoires, and approximately 11 million of these chains were shared by at least two donors. Raw reads were error-corrected and collapsed into unique sequences by a nearest-neighbor algorithm in which closely related sequences were merged to remove PCR and sequencing errors. V, D and J gene segments were assigned by aligning CDR3 sequences to IMGT reference sequences. For a sequence to be retained, at least a six-nucleotide match to both a V gene segment and a J gene segment was required. A rearrangement counted as productive if the CDR3 had no stop codons and remained in frame with V and J, and every other rearrangement counted as non-productive. CDR3 was defined by IMGT convention, running from the second conserved V-encoded cysteine to the conserved J-encoded phenylalanine. Sequences without an unambiguous match to a single V gene segment were excluded from the earlier analysis of 500 to 700 of the donors. An earlier analysis of 450 to 650 of the donors called V segments functional above 56.7% productive rearrangements and segregating when the between-donor standard deviation exceeded 5%. A statistical classification framework was built to diagnose cytomegalovirus status from the catalog of TCR beta chain sequences. In a later analysis, V and J genes were assigned by comparing TCR nucleotide sequences against IMGT/GENE-DB human TR gene sequences. In a later analysis, CDR3 sequences and most-parsimonious VDJ recombination scenarios were assigned using the TCRdist pipeline. In a later analysis, each TCR beta chain was defined by its CDR3 amino acid sequence together with its V-gene family, and reads without a unique V-gene family were excluded. In a later analysis, 450 to 600 highly shared, low-generation-probability nucleotide sequences were removed to address suspected cross-contamination and a sequencing artifact. For each public chain, a later analysis derived a clonal expansion index from normalized ranks of inferred template counts within each repertoire. A later analysis computed generation probabilities with a VDJ recombination model fitted to out-of-frame rearrangements, and checked the results against IGoR. A later analysis scored TCR-TCR, TCR-HLA and TCR-CMV co-occurrence with hypergeometric tests, applying a repertoire-size bias correction to TCR pairs. A later analysis estimated false discovery rates by permuting HLA or CMV assignments 20 times. In a later analysis, co-occurring TCRs were grouped using DBSCAN, and TCRdist sequence similarity was added for clustering within HLA-allele-positive subsets. For co-occurrence clustering, repertoires with fewer than 30,000 or more than 120,000 public chains were excluded, along with five repertoires with anomalous nucleotide sharing. As stored in TCRdb, this immuneACCESS dataset retains in-frame rearrangements with V and J assigned. A fraction of the clones does not appear; measured against another copy, unresolved V genes explain less than half of the discrepancy, and the remainder lacks a known reason. V and J calls and clone size are as listed in that table; D and trimming were resolved from the DNA. For this sample the table gives roughly 200,000 clones, of which about 80% were detected only once. In total, the top ten clones hold about 4.4% of the sample.

Compared with germline, V lacks 1 base and J lacks 0 bases; bases without a gene match: 5. CDR1 and CDR2, looked up from the germline V gene (reference sequence), are LNHDA and SQIVND. The CDR3 sequence holds 17 residues, the cysteine and phenylalanine included. The retained sequence is limited to the CDR3, 51 bases, with the frame set at the first base. This record belongs to a study of cytomegalovirus exposure and HLA in healthy donors (dated by TCRdb to 2016 to 2017). Regarding the research as a whole: An earlier analysis of under 600 of the donors reported 250 to 300 Gb of sequence data and 120 million or so unique TCR beta sequences from about 200 million T cells. To predict cytomegalovirus infection status, the study brought together high-throughput TCR immunosequencing, statistical association of individual TCRs with disease status, and machine learning. Across roughly 420 genotyped donors of the cohort, an average of about 220,000 unique TCR beta nucleotide sequences per donor were sequenced, and roughly a sixth of those sequences were non-productive. Donor age, sex, ethnicity and CMV serostatus were collected together with the repertoire data. Besides the first cohort of 500 to 700 subjects, a separate validation cohort made up of 90 to 150 different subjects was used. In the later analysis, no new phenotypic data were used to find candidate immune exposures; instead, reliance was placed on TCR beta sequences and their occurrence across donors. A later genetic analysis took genome-wide SNP genotypes for about 55% of the 666 donors and used that subset as a discovery cohort. Class I and class II HLA loci were covered by the typing at four-digit resolution. An earlier analysis of nearly 600 of the donors applied high-throughput TCR beta sequencing to assess whether each TCR beta V gene segment acted as functional or pseudogenic. An early release covering about 600 HLA-typed donors comprised roughly 300 gigabases of sequencing data and 65 million to 100 million unique TCR sequences. The number of donors typed differed by locus, with roughly 629-640 for A, B, C, DRB1 and DQB1, 522 for DQA1, 606 for DPA1, and about 450 for DPB1. Among the roughly 380 genotyped donors, under 90% belonged to the genetic ancestry cluster associated with self-reported Caucasian donors. All discovery cohort repertoires had been generated on a single sequencing platform. To study patterns of TCR occurrence, a later analysis re-analyzed previously published TCR beta repertoires from around 660 donors and added high-resolution HLA genotyping. The study aimed to test whether signatures of past pathogen exposure could be identified by cataloging public T cell receptors. The T cell repertoires of under 700 subjects were profiled by immunosequencing and related to cytomegalovirus serostatus. Roughly 5 DR-DQ haplotypes were treated as single units for association and clustering because of strong linkage in the cohort. Study-wide findings and limitations: According to a later analysis, TCR association rates differed among HLA loci, with DRB1 alleles showing the most associated TCRs and HLA-C alleles showing the fewest. Linkage disequilibrium might explain the correlated functional status among segregating V segments, but an unknown experimental factor could not be excluded. A total of around 150 TCR beta chains were listed by the study as associated with cytomegalovirus. Because the 87-base-pair reads could not distinguish some IMGT-functional V segments, including TRBV6-2 and TRBV6-3, those segments were excluded. A further reported finding was that TCR beta sequences accurately predicted the HLA-A and HLA-B alleles for most subjects in the first cohort. Strong co-occurrence of HLA alleles, especially DR and DQ, made assigning TCR associations to individual alleles difficult. A later genetic analysis associated a missense DCLRE1C variant with V-gene and J-gene trimming of TCR beta chains, and an independent cohort replicated the association. A later analysis found that most CMV-associated TCR beta chains appeared HLA-restricted, with HLA associations seemingly driven largely by CMV exposure. A cluster of highly shared sequence variants was judged likely to be a technical artifact of the sequencing pipeline. The authors suggested that the approach could potentially be generalized to other disease states and immunological phenotypes. HLA typing was unavailable for some donors at each locus, so association tests used only the typed subset. According to a later genetic analysis, donors in an Asian-associated ancestry cluster had fewer N-insertions in productive TCRs than the approximately 650-donor mean. Specific HLA alleles were associated with 16,951 TCR beta sequences at a false discovery rate of 0.05 in a later analysis. Because counts were too low, more than 15 rarely observed V segments, including chromosome 9 orphons, were left out of the earlier analysis of 587 of the donors. A later analysis found that HLA-associated TCR beta chains were more clonally expanded and had lower generation probabilities than equally common non-associated chains. In both the original and validation cohorts, the classifier was reported to diagnose cytomegalovirus status with high specificity and sensitivity. Roughly uniform sequencing depth across donors was assumed in presence/absence analyses, although this assumption may not hold. CMV serostatus was the only immune exposure information available for the cohort. Broadly in line with IMGT annotations, most TCR beta V segments showed up in productive rearrangements about 87% or about 30% of the time in an earlier analysis of under 700 of the donors. In vitro tests confirmed that a few of the cytomegalovirus-associated TCR beta chains recognize cytomegalovirus antigens. In this cohort, only TCR beta chains were sequenced, and detectable features were limited by the absence of alpha or paired-chain data. In a later analysis, several top co-occurrence clusters were reported to appear linked to parvovirus B19, influenza, CMV and Epstein-Barr virus. Most TCR sequences were seen in very few donors, while some public TCRs were found in many individuals.

The cohort comprised hundreds of healthy bone marrow donors. At the time of sampling, all cohort members were nominally healthy, though unrecorded immune exposures were likely present. The donor was CMV seropositive and belonged to the group of 250 to 300 seropositive cohort members. A peripheral blood sample was collected from each donor, and TCR beta sequencing was performed on peripheral blood mononuclear cells. The Qiagen DNeasy Blood Extraction Kit was used to extract genomic DNA from the blood cell samples. The chain was built from TRBV19 and TRBJ2-7; 11 bases in the junction line up with TRBD2. The sequence came from a young woman in good health and CMV-seropositive. The sequenced sample was PBMCs. The base sequence is TGTGCCAGTAGTATAGCTAGCGGGAGGCAGAGCTCCTACGAGCAGTACTTC. This is translated as CASSIASGRQSSYEQYF.